The source of this T cell receptor beta chain is a study of blood T cell repertoires in COVID-19. On the study more broadly: Specimens from acute and convalescent COVID-19 originated in the United States, Italy and Spain.

V trimming: 5 bases; J trimming: 10 bases; junction bases outside the gene matches: 8. The CDR3 sequence is 13 residues long. Germline V CDR1 and CDR2: SGHTA, FQGTGA. Here immunoSEQ multiplex PCR was the method, and the copy in TCRdb shows in-frame clones only, minus some. The data hold about 50,000 clones, with 77% observed a single time. This clone was observed a handful of times. V is TRBV7-3 and J is TRBJ2-1, with 7 bases matching TRBD2. Material for sequencing was peripheral blood. The sequence was collected from a man between 70 and 80 years old with active or convalescent COVID-19. The CDR3, as DNA: TGTGCCAGCAGCCCTAGCGGCCTGGGGGAGCAGTTCTTC. Residues: CASSPSGLGEQFF.